The 27 T cell receptor beta chains given below trace back to one sample, sequenced in a study of somatic mutations in cytotoxic T cells in rheumatoid arthritis. The repertoire was sequenced with immunoSEQ multiplex PCR; TCRdb's copy has only in-frame clones and lacks some. The table includes 25,000 to 30,000 clones, 82% detected once. Sequencing was done on a sample of CD8+ T cells sorted from blood. The source is a man aged 45-65 years in good health.

This clone was counted once. The chain links TRBV5-5 to TRBJ2-5, with D maybe TRBD1 (6 bases). Germline V CDR1 and CDR2: SGHKS, YYEKEE (reference sequence). This CDR3 is 14 amino acids long. V lost 0 bases and J lost 2, with 8 bases in between. CDR3 loop: CASSLEDRQETQYF. CDR3 sequence (DNA): TGTGCCAGCAGCTTGGAGGACAGACAAGAGACCCAGTACTTC.

The CDR3 bases are TGTGCCAGCAGCTTAGCGGGAAAGAATGAGCAGTTCTTC. Protein product: CASSLAGKNEQFF. V usage is TRBV11-2 and J usage is TRBJ2-1; D is possibly TRBD2 (5 bases). Trimming stripped 1 base from V and 7 bases from J, with 8 bases between. Germline values: CDR1 SGHAT, CDR2 FQNNGV. The CDR3 consists of 13 residues.

This sequence joins TRBV7-9 and TRBJ1-5; D is unclear. This CDR3 contains 14 residues. V lost 5 bases and J lost 4, with 12 bases in between. Germline CDR1 SEHNR, CDR2 FQNEAQ (reference sequence). CDR3: CASSPPGGNQPQHF. For the CDR3, the DNA is TGTGCCAGCAGCCCCCCGGGTGGAAATCAGCCCCAGCATTTT.

The V gene is TRBV2, the J gene TRBJ2-7; maybe TRBD1 (6 bases). The CDR3 contains 12 residues. V was pared by 6 bases and J by 0 bases, with 6 bases between. Germline CDR1 is SNHLY and CDR2 is FYNNEI. DNA of the CDR3: TGTGCCAGCAGGGGGGCCTCCTACGAGCAGTACTTC. Encoded protein: CASRGASYEQYF.

J is TRBJ2-5 and V is TRBV29-1; tentatively, D is TRBD2 (5 bases). V gave up 1 base and J gave up 7 bases, with 16 bases separating them. The CDR3 runs to 14 residues. In germline, CDR1 is SQVTM, CDR2 ANQGSEA. The CDR3 DNA follows: TGCAGCGTTGAAGGGACCCCACTTCGGGGGACCCAGTACTTC. Residues: CSVEGTPLRGTQYF.

The chain combines TRBV10-2 with TRBJ2-1, with 9 bases lining up with TRBD2. V shed 4 bases and J 5 bases; nucleotides not matched to a gene: 9. The V gene's germline CDR1 is WSHSY and CDR2 SAAADI. This CDR3 has 16 amino acids. The CDR3 DNA is TGCGCCAGCAGTGCATTCGGGACTAGCAGCCACAATGAGCAGTTCTTC. It encodes CASSAFGTSSHNEQFF.

V usage is TRBV28 and J usage is TRBJ2-7, with TRBD1 matching 8 bases. CDR3 length: 15 amino acids. With V trimmed by 10 bases and J by 6 bases, 17 bases remained unmatched. Germline CDR1 and CDR2: MDHEN and SYDVKM. In DNA, the CDR3 is TGTGCCACCTCCTATCCCCAGGGGGCGTTCGGCGAGCAGTACTTC. Translated: CATSYPQGAFGEQYF.

The rearrangement joins TRBV25-1 to TRBJ1-2; possibly TRBD1 for D (6 bases). V lost 1 base, J lost 7 bases, and 22 bases lay in between. CDR3 length equals 17 residues. Per germline, CDR1 MGHDK and CDR2 SYGVNS. CDR3 nucleotides: TGTGCCAGCAGTGAATGGGACTTCTCACAGGGTTCTGTTGGCTACACCTTC. Amino acid sequence: CASSEWDFSQGSVGYTF.

This clone has only one observation. The chain uses TRBV9 and TRBJ1-1, with a weak D call TRBD1 (6 bases). This CDR3 has 15 residues. CDR1 SGDLS and CDR2 YYNGEE come from the germline V gene. The V end lost 3 bases, the J end lost 3 bases, and 15 bases lay between the germline ends. DNA of the CDR3: TGTGCCAGCAGCGCCCGGGGGCTTGGGGACACTGAAGCTTTCTTT. Translated, it gives CASSARGLGDTEAFF.

The chain joins TRBV2 to TRBJ2-1; D remains ambiguous. Germline V gene sequence: CDR1 SNHLY, CDR2 FYNNEI. Trimming left V 4 bases short and J 4 bases short, with 8 bases between. The CDR3 is 13 residues long. The CDR3 loop reads CASSVWQYNEQFF. The CDR3 DNA reads as TGTGCCAGCAGTGTGTGGCAGTACAATGAGCAGTTCTTC. Supplemented by reference TRBV2 and TRBJ2-1, the full variable domain reads EPEVTQTPSHQVTQMGQEVILRCVPISNHLYFYWYRQILGQKVEFLVSFYNNEISEKSEIFDDQFSVERPDGSNFTLKIRSTKLEDSAMYFCASSVWQYNEQFFGPGTRLTVL.

The chain combines TRBV29-1 with TRBJ2-3; TRBD1 might be the D (6 bases). The CDR3 has 11 residues. The germline CDR1 and CDR2 sequences are SQVTM and ANQGSEA. V shed 4 bases and J shed 12 bases, with 14 bases lying between them. CDR3 residues: CSVVGQGLQYF. The CDR3 DNA reads as TGCAGCGTTGTAGGGCAGGGGTTACAGTATTTT.

Notes on this clone: This same CDR3 is encoded by further DNA sequences in the sample. The chain uses TRBV27 and TRBJ1-1, with 8 bases fitting TRBD1. The CDR3 totals 12 residues. Germline CDR1 MNHEY, CDR2 SMNVEV (reference sequence). The trim removed 7 bases at V and 5 bases at J, leaving 3 bases unmatched. CDR3 amino acids: CASKTGGTEAFF. The CDR3 DNA reads TGTGCCAGCAAAACAGGGGGGACTGAAGCTTTCTTT.

The chain employs TRBV7-7 and TRBJ2-1; D gene ambiguous. V lost 7 bases and J lost 11, with 21 bases in between. CDR1 SSHAT and CDR2 FNYEAQ come from the germline V gene (reference sequence). The CDR3 totals 14 residues. The CDR3 is CASNNTGRKGKQFF. Here the CDR3 DNA reads TGTGCCAGCAATAATACTGGACGGAAAGGTAAGCAGTTCTTC.

J is TRBJ1-3 and V is TRBV4-2; TRBD1 might be the D (5 bases). The CDR3 spans 17 residues. V was trimmed by 3 bases and J by 2 bases, leaving 17 bases between them. CDR1 and CDR2 (germline): LGHNA, YNFKEQ. In DNA, the CDR3 is TGTGCCAGCAGCCAGGGTTCGGGGGGGACGCCTGGAAACACCATATATTTT. This gives the protein CASSQGSGGTPGNTIYF.

The chain is built from TRBV7-9 and TRBJ1-6; 8 bases fit TRBD1. The CDR3 contains 19 residues. Germline trimming cut 4 bases from V and 1 base from J; bases unmatched to any gene: 12. In germline, CDR1 is SEHNR, CDR2 FQNEAQ (reference sequence). In DNA form, the CDR3 reads TGTGCCAGCAGCTCCACATCAGGGGGCTGGAATTCCTATAATTCACCCCTCCACTTT. It encodes CASSSTSGGWNSYNSPLHF.

The rearrangement uses TRBV7-9 and TRBJ2-3, with 9 bases identical to TRBD1. The CDR3 totals 16 residues. Germline loops: CDR1 SEHNR, CDR2 FQNEAQ (reference sequence). J was trimmed by 2 bases and V by 5 bases; bases with no gene match: 8. CDR3 sequence reads: CASSLGQGGITDTQYF. The CDR3 bases are TGTGCCAGCAGCCTGGGACAGGGAGGTATCACAGATACGCAGTATTTT.

CDR3: CASTRQGAHTEAFF. Written as DNA, the CDR3 is TGTGCCAGCACCAGACAGGGAGCGCACACTGAAGCTTTCTTT. This chain joins TRBV2 and TRBJ1-1, with TRBD1 matching 7 bases. CDR1 is SNHLY and CDR2 is FYNNEI in the germline V gene. The length of the CDR3 is 14 residues. The V gene end was trimmed by 7 bases and the J gene end by 3 bases; junction bases not matched to a gene: 8.

The chain uses TRBV10-2 and TRBJ2-1, with 10 bases identical to TRBD2. Germline lookup yields CDR1 WSHSY and CDR2 SAAADI. V lost 2 bases and J lost 7; bases outside the gene matches: 8. This CDR3 comprises 16 residues. CDR3 sequence (DNA): TGCGCCAGCAGTGAGGAGCGGGAGGGCCGTGGGAATGAGCAGTTCTTC. It yields the protein CASSEEREGRGNEQFF.

V usage is TRBV10-3 and J usage is TRBJ1-3; maybe TRBD1 (5 bases). CDR3 length equals 14 residues. Looked up from germline, CDR1 is ENHRY and CDR2 is SYGVKD. The V end was cut by 11 bases, the J end by 0 bases, with 14 bases between. In DNA, the CDR3 is TGTGCCTCAACCGGGGACCTCTCTGGAAACACCATATATTTT. Its translation: CASTGDLSGNTIYF.

This clone was detected only a few times. CDR3 region: CASSLSSVGGYEQYF. The CDR3 DNA follows: TGTGCCAGCAGTTTAAGTTCCGTCGGTGGGTACGAGCAGTACTTC. This chain joins TRBV27 and TRBJ2-7; D not certain. The germline V gene has CDR1 MNHEY and CDR2 SMNVEV (reference sequence). This CDR3 contains 15 residues. Trimming pared 2 bases from V and 4 bases from J, leaving 15 bases between.

In its sample, this clone ranks as medium-sized (0.01 to 0.1%). The J gene is TRBJ2-2, the V gene TRBV7-9, with TRBD1 matching over 8 bases. This CDR3 is built from 16 residues. The germline CDR1 and CDR2 sequences are SEHNR and FQNEAQ (reference sequence). V shed 6 bases, J shed 5 bases, and the junction held 11 bases outside the gene matches. The CDR3 loop reads CASRSGQGSVTGELFF. The CDR3 nucleotides are TGTGCCAGCAGATCTGGACAGGGTTCGGTGACCGGGGAGCTGTTTTTT.

This chain joins TRBV9 and TRBJ2-5; D call uncertain. Germline V gives CDR1 SGDLS, CDR2 YYNGEE. The V and J ends lost 2 bases and 0 bases respectively, with 14 bases between them. This CDR3 has 16 residues. The CDR3 here is CASSVSASKYQETQYF. DNA of the CDR3: TGTGCCAGCAGCGTCTCAGCGTCCAAGTACCAAGAGACCCAGTACTTC.

The chain joins TRBV2 to TRBJ2-7, with 7 nucleotides matching TRBD2. With 8 bases clipped from V and 3 bases from J, the junction kept 10 bases outside the gene matches. The CDR3 is 14 residues long. Germline V gene data show CDR1 as SNHLY and CDR2 as FYNNEI. The CDR3: CASRGDYLGYEQYF. CDR3 bases: TGTGCCAGCCGAGGGGACTACCTAGGCTACGAGCAGTACTTC.

Written as DNA, the CDR3 is TGTGCCAGCAGCTTTACTTGGCGGCAGGGCGACACTGAAGCTTTCTTT. It yields the protein CASSFTWRQGDTEAFF. The chain carries TRBV5-6 and TRBJ1-1; the D gene is possibly TRBD1 (5 bases). Looked up from germline, CDR1 is SGHDT and CDR2 is YYEEEE. Trimming stripped 2 bases from V and 3 bases from J, with 17 bases between. The CDR3 extends over 16 amino acids.

The chain carries TRBV6-6 and TRBJ2-2; D unresolved. V lost 6 bases and J 3 bases, leaving 8 bases between the germline ends. The CDR3 loop spans 13 amino acids. Germline V gives CDR1 MNHNY, CDR2 SVGAGI (reference sequence). CDR3: CASRVGYTGELFF. In DNA form, the CDR3 reads TGTGCCAGCAGAGTGGGGTACACCGGGGAGCTGTTTTTT.

The rearrangement uses TRBV7-2 and TRBJ2-2; D is unclear. This CDR3 spans 14 amino acids. The V end was cut by 4 bases, the J end by 5 bases, with 11 bases between. The germline V gene encodes CDR1 SGHTA and CDR2 FQGNSA. This CDR3 reads CASSSVAGTGELFF. The CDR3 DNA is TGTGCCAGCAGCTCGGTAGCTGGGACCGGGGAGCTGTTTTTT.

This clone was recorded a few times. The rearrangement uses TRBV9 and TRBJ1-4; a possible D gene is TRBD1 (6 bases). This CDR3 is built from 15 residues. The V gene lost 5 bases and the J gene lost 3 bases, with 14 bases spanning the gap. Germline CDR1 and CDR2: SGDLS and YYNGEE. CDR3 residues: CASRERGGSNEKLFF. The CDR3 DNA follows: TGTGCCAGCAGAGAAAGAGGGGGGTCTAATGAAAAACTGTTTTTT. Looking up the rest from reference TRBV9 and TRBJ1-4 gives the full variable domain: DSGVTQTPKHLITATGQRVTLRCSPRSGDLSVYWYQQSLDQGLQFLIQYYNGEERAKGNILERFSAQQFPDLHSELNLSSLELGDSALYFCASRERGGSNEKLFFGSGTQLSVL.